The 12 T cell receptor beta chains below all came from one sample that was sequenced in a study of blood T cell repertoires in COVID-19. Data came from immunoSEQ multiplex PCR; TCRdb stores just in-frame clones and leaves some out. The sample has approximately 300,000 clones, approximately 91% seen once. Specimen: peripheral blood. The receptors originated from a woman between 25 and 40 years old with COVID-19, enrolled during active disease.

The rearrangement joins TRBV18 to TRBJ2-5, with 11 positions matching TRBD2. V was clipped by 3 bases and J by 7 bases; unmatched bases: 7. The CDR3 length is 15 residues. Germline V lookup: CDR1 KGHSH, CDR2 LQKENI. CDR3 sequence (DNA): TGTGCCAGCTCACCCCCGGGACTAGCGGCAGGGACCCAGTACTTC. As protein: CASSPPGLAAGTQYF.

The chain carries TRBV5-1 and TRBJ2-7, with 8 bases that match TRBD2. The CDR3 extends over 15 amino acids. With 4 bases clipped from V and 2 bases from J, the junction kept 8 bases outside the gene matches. Germline V gene data show CDR1 as SGHRS and CDR2 as YFSETQ. CDR3 nucleotides: TGCGCCAGCAGCGCCACGGGCGGGAGGACCTACGAGCAGTACTTC. Protein product: CASSATGGRTYEQYF.

V usage is TRBV9 and J usage is TRBJ2-7, with TRBD1 matching over 8 bases. CDR3 size: 14 residues. The V gene end was trimmed by 4 bases and the J gene end by 1 base; junction bases not matched to a gene: 4. Germline CDR1 reads SGDLS; CDR2 reads YYNGEE. The CDR3 DNA is TGTGCCAGCAGCCCCCGGGACAGGTCCTACGAGCAGTACTTC. It translates to CASSPRDRSYEQYF.

J is TRBJ2-7 and V is TRBV6-5, with TRBD2 identical over 7 bases. The CDR3 is made up of 14 amino acids. V gave up 7 bases and J gave up 4 bases; unmatched junction bases: 10. In germline, CDR1 is MNHEY, CDR2 SVGAGI. The CDR3 nucleotides read TGTGCCAGCATTAAGGGTCTAGCGGAATACGAGCAGTACTTC. Its protein is CASIKGLAEYEQYF.

The chain carries TRBV5-1 and TRBJ2-2; D might be TRBD2 (6 bases). This CDR3 has 15 residues. V dropped 0 bases and J dropped 0 bases, with 6 bases sitting between them. CDR1 is SGHRS, CDR2 YFSETQ, per germline. The CDR3 DNA reads TGCGCCAGCAGCTTGGCGGGAGCGAACACCGGGGAGCTGTTTTTT. Protein product: CASSLAGANTGELFF.

The chain links TRBV5-1 to TRBJ2-7; the D gene is possibly TRBD1 (6 bases). The germline CDR1 and CDR2 sequences are SGHRS and YFSETQ. This CDR3 has 16 residues. Between the trimmed V and J ends, which lost 0 bases and 1 base, there was a span of 14 bases. In DNA form, the CDR3 reads TGCGCCAGCAGCTTGGATCTGGGGGCAACATCCTACGAGCAGTACTTC. Encoded protein: CASSLDLGATSYEQYF.

In this sample, this clone turned up once. The chain recombines TRBV13 with TRBJ1-1; maybe TRBD1 (6 bases). Germline loops: CDR1 PRHDT, CDR2 FYEKMQ (reference sequence). Between the trimmed V and J ends, which lost 7 bases and 4 bases, there was a span of 13 bases. The length of the CDR3 is 13 residues. CDR3 in amino acids: CASTQGTSTEAFF. As DNA, the CDR3 is TGTGCCAGCACCCAGGGGACCTCCACTGAAGCTTTCTTT.

The count of this clone is one. V gene TRBV3-1 (or the pseudogene TRBV3-2) combines with J gene TRBJ2-2; D not certain. The CDR3 length is 14 residues. The germline V gene has CDR1 LGHDT and CDR2 YNNKEL (reference sequence). The germline V and J ends were trimmed by 1 base and 2 bases, with 5 bases remaining between them. The chain's CDR3 is CASSQALNTGELFF. The CDR3 nucleotides read TGTGCCAGCAGCCAAGCCCTTAACACCGGGGAGCTGTTTTTT.

This clone was seen a few times. The rearrangement joins TRBV2 to TRBJ2-7, with D perhaps matching TRBD2 (5 bases). Germline V gene sequence: CDR1 SNHLY, CDR2 FYNNEI. V lost 4 bases and J 1 base, leaving 11 bases between the germline ends. This CDR3 spans 14 amino acids. The chain's CDR3 is CASSGTRGSYEQYF. CDR3 nucleotides: TGTGCCAGCAGTGGCACCCGGGGATCCTACGAGCAGTACTTC.

The chain has TRBV5-1 and TRBJ2-3; D not resolved. The germline V and J ends were trimmed by 0 bases and 1 base, with 6 bases remaining between them. The CDR3 is 14 amino acids. Germline V gene sequence: CDR1 SGHRS, CDR2 YFSETQ. The chain's CDR3 is CASSLVAGTDTQYF. The CDR3, as DNA: TGCGCCAGCAGCTTGGTGGCAGGCACAGATACGCAGTATTTT.

This clone is a singleton in its sample. The V call is TRBV19, the J call TRBJ1-5; D perhaps matches TRBD1 (5 bases). The germline CDR1 and CDR2 sequences are LNHDA and SQIVND (reference sequence). The CDR3 sequence is 14 residues long. Trimming stripped 7 bases from V and 6 bases from J, with 16 bases between. In nucleotides, the CDR3 is TGTGCCAGTACCCATTTGAGCGGGACTCAGCCCCAGCATTTT. Its protein is CASTHLSGTQPQHF.

The chain has TRBV29-1 and TRBJ2-7; maybe TRBD2 (6 bases). The CDR3 consists of 12 residues. V was cut by 4 bases and J by 1 base, with 8 bases left in between. The germline V gene has CDR1 SQVTM and CDR2 ANQGSEA. This CDR3 reads CSVGRGSYEQYF. The CDR3 region has the DNA TGCAGCGTTGGGAGGGGATCCTACGAGCAGTACTTC.